Below, 16 T cell receptor beta chains from the same sample are listed, as sequenced in a study of T cell changes during pregnancy in multiple sclerosis. Method: immunoSEQ multiplex PCR; TCRdb's copy keeps in-frame clones and lacks some. The sample has 78,000 or so clones; 92% are singletons. Sequences were derived from peripheral blood, sampled before pregnancy. The receptors shown here come from a female donor with multiple sclerosis, enrolled in a pregnancy study.

CDR3 amino acids: CASSPRGQNVDEQFF. The CDR3, as DNA: TGTGCCAGCTCACCCCGGGGACAGAATGTCGATGAGCAGTTCTTC. The rearrangement uses TRBV18 and TRBJ2-1; TRBD1 matches at 7 bases. The junction had 10 bases not matched to a gene; V was cut back by 3 bases and J by 8 bases. In germline, CDR1 is KGHSH, CDR2 LQKENI. The CDR3 extends over 15 amino acids.

The J gene is TRBJ1-3, the V gene TRBV7-6; TRBD1 matches 8 bases. The CDR3 runs to 14 residues. V lost 6 bases, J lost 3 bases, and 4 bases stayed unmatched. CDR1 and CDR2 (germline): SGHVS, FNYEAQ. The CDR3: CASSPTGGGNTIYF. In nucleotides, the CDR3 is TGTGCCAGCAGTCCCACAGGGGGTGGAAACACCATATATTTT.

The V call is TRBV7-6, the J call TRBJ2-7, with 10 bases matching TRBD1. Germline CDR1 is SGHVS and CDR2 is FNYEAQ. J was trimmed by 7 bases and V by 5 bases; bases with no gene match: 11. The CDR3 totals 15 residues. The CDR3, as DNA: TGTGCCAGCAGCCCCACGGGACAGGGGCGCTTTGAGCAGTACTTC. This encodes CASSPTGQGRFEQYF.

The chain uses TRBV2 and TRBJ2-1; D possibly corresponds to TRBD1 (6 bases). Germline values: CDR1 SNHLY, CDR2 FYNNEI. This CDR3 spans 13 amino acids. The germline V and J ends were trimmed by 6 bases and 7 bases, with 13 bases remaining between them. CDR3 DNA: TGTGCCAGCAGCGGCGCCAGGGGAAATGAGCAGTTCTTC. It specifies CASSGARGNEQFF.

The chain couples TRBV6-1 to TRBJ2-7, with 8 bases aligning to TRBD1. Germline CDR1 reads MNHNS; CDR2 reads SASEGT. CDR3 size: 13 residues. V shed 6 bases and J 4 bases; nucleotides not matched to a gene: 5. For the CDR3, the DNA is TGTGCCAGCAGACAGGGGGTCTTGTACGAGCAGTACTTC. Protein: CASRQGVLYEQYF.

The gene calls are TRBV5-1 and TRBJ2-1, with TRBD2 identical over 7 bases. V trimming: 4 bases; J trimming: 1 base; junction bases outside the gene matches: 8. The germline CDR1 and CDR2 sequences are SGHRS and YFSETQ. CDR3 size: 16 residues. The CDR3 DNA is TGCGCCAGCAGCGCGAACGGGGGGACTTCCTACAATGAGCAGTTCTTC. Its protein is CASSANGGTSYNEQFF.

The V and J genes are TRBV6-6 and TRBJ2-5; no firm D call. This CDR3 has 12 residues. With 5 bases removed from V and 5 bases from J, the gap between germline ends came to 9 bases. CDR1 and CDR2 (germline): MNHNY, SVGAGI (reference sequence). CDR3 residues: CASSPEEETQYF. The CDR3 nucleotides read TGTGCCAGCAGTCCCGAAGAGGAGACCCAGTACTTC.

This chain uses TRBV7-2 with TRBJ2-6, with D uncertain. V shed 3 bases and J shed 2 bases, with 11 bases lying between them. Germline values: CDR1 SGHTA, CDR2 FQGNSA. The CDR3 has 16 amino acids. CDR3 in amino acids: CASSLSEMPGANVLTF. CDR3 coding DNA: TGTGCCAGCAGCTTGTCCGAGATGCCTGGGGCCAACGTCCTGACTTTC.

The genes are TRBV30 and TRBJ2-7, with 8 bases that match TRBD2. CDR3 size: 16 residues. Germline V gene lookup returns CDR1 GTSNPN and CDR2 SVGIG (reference sequence). V shed 5 bases, J shed 0 bases, and the junction held 12 bases outside the gene matches. Here the CDR3 reads CAWGTWLAGPSYEQYF. CDR3 in DNA: TGTGCCTGGGGGACCTGGTTAGCGGGACCCTCCTACGAGCAGTACTTC.

This clone appeared a single time. The CDR3 bases are TGTGCCAGCAGCTTAGGACAGGGGAACACTGAAGCTTTCTTT. Translated, it gives CASSLGQGNTEAFF. V and J are TRBV13 and TRBJ1-1; D might be TRBD1 (6 bases). The V and J ends lost 0 bases and 1 base respectively, with 6 bases between them. The CDR3 length is 14 residues. Germline-derived CDR1 and CDR2 are PRHDT and FYEKMQ (reference sequence).

V gene TRBV27 combines with J gene TRBJ1-5; the D is unclear. Germline V gene sequence: CDR1 MNHEY, CDR2 SMNVEV (reference sequence). This CDR3 spans 13 amino acids. Trimming took 3 bases from V and 4 from J, leaving 7 bases between them. This CDR3 is CASSFTDNQPQHF. The CDR3 region has the DNA TGTGCCAGCAGTTTTACAGATAATCAGCCCCAGCATTTT.

The chain has TRBV9 and TRBJ2-1, with a tentative D call TRBD2 (7 bases). CDR1 is SGDLS and CDR2 is YYNGEE in the germline V gene. The V gene lost 0 bases and the J gene lost 7 bases, with 14 bases spanning the gap. The CDR3 runs to 15 residues. The CDR3 region has the DNA TGTGCCAGCAGCGTAGAGGCGGGGGCGGTAAATGAGCAGTTCTTC. It yields the protein CASSVEAGAVNEQFF.

The chain recombines TRBV5-8 with TRBJ1-6, with D tentatively TRBD1 (5 bases). V dropped 1 base and J dropped 9 bases, with 26 bases sitting between them. Germline-derived CDR1 and CDR2 are SGHTS and YDEGEE. The CDR3 covers 19 residues. The CDR3 DNA sequence: TGTGCCAGCAGCTTGTATATACGGCTACAATCGGGGGTAGGTTCACCCCTCCACTTT. This codes for CASSLYIRLQSGVGSPLHF.

The chain links TRBV7-8 to TRBJ2-2; D might be TRBD1 (6 bases). In germline, CDR1 is SGHVS, CDR2 FQNEAQ. The CDR3 spans 14 residues. Trimming stripped 4 bases from V and 6 bases from J, with 12 bases between. The CDR3 DNA reads as TGTGCCAGCAGCTCCGTTAGGGGGTCCGGGGAGCTGTTTTTT. Protein product: CASSSVRGSGELFF.

The J gene is TRBJ2-1, the V gene TRBV25-1; D possibly corresponds to TRBD1 (5 bases). This CDR3 comprises 15 residues. CDR1 and CDR2 (germline): MGHDK, SYGVNS. V lost 2 bases and J lost 5, with 13 bases in between. CDR3 loop: CASSEGVTVNNEQFF. The CDR3 DNA is TGTGCCAGCAGTGAAGGGGTGACAGTCAACAATGAGCAGTTCTTC.

V usage is TRBV5-6 and J usage is TRBJ2-5; D is uncertain. This CDR3 spans 15 amino acids. The germline V and J ends were trimmed by 1 base and 4 bases, with 14 bases remaining between them. CDR1 and CDR2 from the germline V gene are SGHDT and YYEEEE. CDR3 in DNA: TGTGCCAGCAGCTTGTCTCGGCGGTCATTAGAGACCCAGTACTTC. Amino acid sequence: CASSLSRRSLETQYF.